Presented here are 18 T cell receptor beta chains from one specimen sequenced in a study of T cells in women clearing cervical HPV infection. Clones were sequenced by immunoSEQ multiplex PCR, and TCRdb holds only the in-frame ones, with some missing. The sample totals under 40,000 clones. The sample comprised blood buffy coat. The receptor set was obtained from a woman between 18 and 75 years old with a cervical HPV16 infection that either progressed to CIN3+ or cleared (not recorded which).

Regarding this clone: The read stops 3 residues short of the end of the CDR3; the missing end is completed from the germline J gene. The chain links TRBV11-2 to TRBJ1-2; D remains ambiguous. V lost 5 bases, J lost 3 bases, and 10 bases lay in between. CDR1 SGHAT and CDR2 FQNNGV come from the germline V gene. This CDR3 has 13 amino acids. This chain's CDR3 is CASSPRRDYGYTF. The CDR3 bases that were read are TGTGCCAGCAGCCCTCGTCGGGACTATGGC.

The part of the CDR3 DNA that was read is TGTGCCAGCAGCTCGGAGGGCCATCCTACCGATACG. It is translated as CASSSEGHPTDT. The CDR3 as a whole reads CASSSEGHPTDTQYF. The genes are TRBV7-8 and TRBJ2-3, with TRBD2 as a possible D gene (6 bases). The read ends 3 residues shy of where the CDR3 ends; the end is completed using the germline J gene. V dropped 4 bases and J dropped 6 bases, with 17 bases sitting between them. The germline V gene has CDR1 SGHVS and CDR2 FQNEAQ. The CDR3 totals 15 residues.

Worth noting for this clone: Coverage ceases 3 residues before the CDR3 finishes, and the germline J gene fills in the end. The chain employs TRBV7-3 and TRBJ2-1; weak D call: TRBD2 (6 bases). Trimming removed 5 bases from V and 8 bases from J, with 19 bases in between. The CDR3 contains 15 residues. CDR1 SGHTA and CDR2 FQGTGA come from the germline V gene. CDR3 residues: CASSPRGLPTDEQFF. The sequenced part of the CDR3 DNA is TGTGCCAGCAGCCCCCGGGGACTTCCTACGGATGAG.

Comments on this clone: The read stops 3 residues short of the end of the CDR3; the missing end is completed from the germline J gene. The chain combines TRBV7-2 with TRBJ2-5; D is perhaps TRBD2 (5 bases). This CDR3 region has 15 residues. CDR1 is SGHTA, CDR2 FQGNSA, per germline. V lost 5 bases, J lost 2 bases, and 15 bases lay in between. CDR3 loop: CASSPLIAPQETQYF. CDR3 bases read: TGTGCCAGCAGCCCCCTAATAGCGCCACAAGAGACC.

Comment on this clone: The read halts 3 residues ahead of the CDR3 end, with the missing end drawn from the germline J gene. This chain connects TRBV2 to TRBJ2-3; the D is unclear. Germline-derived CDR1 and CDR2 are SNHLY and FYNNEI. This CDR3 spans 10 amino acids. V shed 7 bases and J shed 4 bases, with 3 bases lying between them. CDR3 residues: CASTADTQYF. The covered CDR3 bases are TGTGCCAGCACCGCAGATACG.

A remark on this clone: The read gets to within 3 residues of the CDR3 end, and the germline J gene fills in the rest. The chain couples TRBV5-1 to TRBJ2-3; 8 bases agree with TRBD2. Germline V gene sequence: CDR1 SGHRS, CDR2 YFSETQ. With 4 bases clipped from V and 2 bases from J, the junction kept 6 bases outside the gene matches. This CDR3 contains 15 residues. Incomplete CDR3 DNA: TGCGCCAGCAGCCAGGGACTAGAGAACACAGATACG. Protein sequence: CASSQGLENTDT. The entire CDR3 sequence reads CASSQGLENTDTQYF.

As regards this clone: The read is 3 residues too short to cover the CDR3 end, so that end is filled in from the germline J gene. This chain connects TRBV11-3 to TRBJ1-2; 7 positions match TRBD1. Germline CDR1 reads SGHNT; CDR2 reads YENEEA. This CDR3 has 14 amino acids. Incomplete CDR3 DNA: TGTGCCAGCAGCTTAGGGGACAGCAACTACGAC. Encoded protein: CASSLGDSNYD. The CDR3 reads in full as CASSLGDSNYDYTF.

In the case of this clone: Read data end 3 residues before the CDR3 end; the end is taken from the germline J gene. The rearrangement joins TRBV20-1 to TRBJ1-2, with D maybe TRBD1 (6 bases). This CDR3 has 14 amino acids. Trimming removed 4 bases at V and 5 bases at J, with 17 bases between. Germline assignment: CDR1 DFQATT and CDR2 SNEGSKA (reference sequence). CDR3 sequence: CSAKRGTVRYGYTF. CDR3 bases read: TGCAGTGCTAAGAGGGGGACCGTGAGATATGGC.

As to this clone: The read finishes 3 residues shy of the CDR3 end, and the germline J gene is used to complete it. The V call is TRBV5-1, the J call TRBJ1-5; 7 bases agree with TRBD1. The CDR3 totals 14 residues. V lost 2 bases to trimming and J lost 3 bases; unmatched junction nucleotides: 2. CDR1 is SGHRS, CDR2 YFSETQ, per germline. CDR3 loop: CASSLTGANQPQHF. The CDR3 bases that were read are TGCGCCAGCAGCTTAACAGGGGCCAATCAGCCC.

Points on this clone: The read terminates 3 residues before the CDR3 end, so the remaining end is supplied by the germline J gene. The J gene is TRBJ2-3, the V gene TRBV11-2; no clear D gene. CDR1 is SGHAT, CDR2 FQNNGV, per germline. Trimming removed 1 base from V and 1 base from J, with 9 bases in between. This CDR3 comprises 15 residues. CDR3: CASSLGGLRTDTQYF. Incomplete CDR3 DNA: TGTGCCAGCAGCTTAGGAGGCTTGCGCACAGATACG.

CDR3 residues: CSARRSGGLNTEAFF. Incomplete CDR3 DNA: TGCAGTGCTAGAAGGTCGGGTGGATTAAACACTGAA. The gene calls are TRBV20-1 and TRBJ1-1, with D unresolved. The CDR3 is cut off 3 residues early in the read; its end comes from the germline J gene. Germline lookup yields CDR1 DFQATT and CDR2 SNEGSKA (reference sequence). The CDR3 has 15 residues. Between the trimmed V and J ends, which lost 2 bases and 2 bases, there was a span of 15 bases.

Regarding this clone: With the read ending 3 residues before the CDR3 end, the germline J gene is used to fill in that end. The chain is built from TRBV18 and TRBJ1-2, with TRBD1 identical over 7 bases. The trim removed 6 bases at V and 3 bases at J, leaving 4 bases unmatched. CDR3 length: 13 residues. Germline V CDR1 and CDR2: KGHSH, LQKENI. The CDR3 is CASSLGTDYGYTF. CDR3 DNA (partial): TGTGCCAGCTCGCTTGGGACAGACTATGGC.

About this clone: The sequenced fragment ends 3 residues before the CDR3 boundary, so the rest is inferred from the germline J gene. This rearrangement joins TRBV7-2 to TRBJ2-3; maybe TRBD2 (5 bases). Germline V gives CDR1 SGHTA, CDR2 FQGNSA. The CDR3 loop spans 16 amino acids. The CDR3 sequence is CASRLAPLGCTDTQYF. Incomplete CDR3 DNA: TGTGCAAGTCGCTTAGCGCCTCTAGGCTGCACAGATACG. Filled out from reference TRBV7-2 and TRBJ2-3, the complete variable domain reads GAGVSQSPSNKVTEKGKDVELRCDPISGHTALYWYRQSLGQGLEFLIYFQGNSAPDKSGLPSDRFSAERTGGSVSTLTIQRTQQEDSAVYLCASRLAPLGCTDTQYFGPGTRLTVL.

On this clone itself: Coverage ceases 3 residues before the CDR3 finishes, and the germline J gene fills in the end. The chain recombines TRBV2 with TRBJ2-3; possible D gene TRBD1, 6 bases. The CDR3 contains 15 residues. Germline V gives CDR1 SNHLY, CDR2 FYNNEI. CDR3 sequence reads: CASKFRQGHQETQYF. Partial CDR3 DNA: TGTGCCAGCAAGTTCCGGCAGGGACACCAAGAGACG. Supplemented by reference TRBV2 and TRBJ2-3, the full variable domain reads EPEVTQTPSHQVTQMGQEVILRCVPISNHLYFYWYRQILGQKVEFLVSFYNNEISEKSEIFDDQFSVERPDGSNFTLKIRSTKLEDSAMYFCASKFRQGHQETQYFGPGTRLTVL.

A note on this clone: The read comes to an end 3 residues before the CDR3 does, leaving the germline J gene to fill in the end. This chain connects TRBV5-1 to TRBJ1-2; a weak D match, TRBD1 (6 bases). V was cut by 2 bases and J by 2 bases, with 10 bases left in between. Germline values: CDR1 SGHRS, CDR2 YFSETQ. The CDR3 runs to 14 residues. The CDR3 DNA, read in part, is TGCGCCAGCAGCTTTGCGCAGGGGAACTATGGC. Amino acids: CASSFAQGNYG. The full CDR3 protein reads CASSFAQGNYGYTF.

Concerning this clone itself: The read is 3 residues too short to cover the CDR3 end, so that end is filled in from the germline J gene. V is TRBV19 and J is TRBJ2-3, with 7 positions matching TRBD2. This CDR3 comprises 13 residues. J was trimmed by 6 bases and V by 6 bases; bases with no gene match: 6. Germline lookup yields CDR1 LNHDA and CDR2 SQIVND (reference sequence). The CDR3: CASSIPSGDTQYF. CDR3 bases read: TGTGCCAGTAGCATACCTAGCGGCGATACG.

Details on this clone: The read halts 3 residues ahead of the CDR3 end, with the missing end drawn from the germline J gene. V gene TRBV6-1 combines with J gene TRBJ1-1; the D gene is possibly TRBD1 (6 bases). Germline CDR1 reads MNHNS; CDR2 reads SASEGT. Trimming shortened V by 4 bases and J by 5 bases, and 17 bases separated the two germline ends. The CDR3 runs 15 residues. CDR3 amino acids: CASSASQQGWTEAFF. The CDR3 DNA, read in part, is TGTGCCAGCAGTGCTTCTCAACAGGGATGGACTGAA.

The sequenced part of the CDR3 DNA is TGCGCCAGCAGCCCGGACAGACCTAACTATGGC. It is translated as CASSPDRPNYG. The whole CDR3 sequence reads CASSPDRPNYGYTF. The V and J genes are TRBV5-1 and TRBJ1-2; weak D call: TRBD1 (6 bases). The read terminates 3 residues ahead of where the CDR3 ends, so the germline J gene completes it. The ends were cut back, 4 bases at V and 0 bases at J, with 10 bases in the middle. Germline assignment: CDR1 SGHRS and CDR2 YFSETQ. The CDR3 totals 14 residues.